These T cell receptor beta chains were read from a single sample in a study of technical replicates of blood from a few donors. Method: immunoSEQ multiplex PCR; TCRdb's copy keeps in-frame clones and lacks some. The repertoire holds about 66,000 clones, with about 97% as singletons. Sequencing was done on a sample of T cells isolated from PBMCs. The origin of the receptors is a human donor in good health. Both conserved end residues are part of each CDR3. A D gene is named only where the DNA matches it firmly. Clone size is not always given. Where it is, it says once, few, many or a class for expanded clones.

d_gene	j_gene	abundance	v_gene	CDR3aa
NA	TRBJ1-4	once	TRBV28	CASSFGGGIPSTNEKLFF
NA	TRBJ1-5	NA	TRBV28	CASRQGNQPQHF
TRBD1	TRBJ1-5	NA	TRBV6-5	CASRTGTDFNQPQHF
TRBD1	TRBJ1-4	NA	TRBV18	CASSPGQDNEKLFF
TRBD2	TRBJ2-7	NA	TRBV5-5	CASSVPGLEREQYF
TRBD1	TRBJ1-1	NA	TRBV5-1	CASSQERGRTEAFF
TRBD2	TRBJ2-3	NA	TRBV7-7	CASSRIAGSTDTQYF
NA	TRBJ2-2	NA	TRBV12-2	CASRCTGAGELFF
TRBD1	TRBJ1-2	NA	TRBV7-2	CASSGDSSNYGYTF
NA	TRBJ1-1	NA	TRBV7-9	CASSQSHGGVGTEAFF
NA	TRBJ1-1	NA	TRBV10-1	CASSEDREVTEAFF
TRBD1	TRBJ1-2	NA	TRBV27	CASSPTTGNYGYTF
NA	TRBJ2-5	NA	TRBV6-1	CAGELEETQYF
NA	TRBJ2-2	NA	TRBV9	CASSQSGGLTGELFF
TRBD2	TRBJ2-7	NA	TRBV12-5	CASGLVLTGGSVHEQYF
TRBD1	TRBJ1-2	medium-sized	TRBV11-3	CASSSEGARGSYGYTF